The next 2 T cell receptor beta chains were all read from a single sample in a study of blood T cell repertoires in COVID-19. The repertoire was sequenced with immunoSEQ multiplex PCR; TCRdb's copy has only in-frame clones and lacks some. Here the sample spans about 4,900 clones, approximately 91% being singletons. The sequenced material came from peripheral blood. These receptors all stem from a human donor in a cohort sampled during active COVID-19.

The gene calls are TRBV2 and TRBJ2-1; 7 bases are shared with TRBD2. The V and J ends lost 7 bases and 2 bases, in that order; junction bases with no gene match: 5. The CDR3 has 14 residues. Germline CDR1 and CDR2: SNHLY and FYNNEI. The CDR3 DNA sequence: TGTGCCAGCACTGTGGGAGGGACCTACAATGAGCAGTTCTTC. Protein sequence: CASTVGGTYNEQFF.

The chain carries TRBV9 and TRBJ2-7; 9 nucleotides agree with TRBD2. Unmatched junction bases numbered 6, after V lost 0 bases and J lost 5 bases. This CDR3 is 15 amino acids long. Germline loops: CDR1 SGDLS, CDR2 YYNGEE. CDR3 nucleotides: TGTGCCAGCAGCGTAGAATCTAGCGGGGCCAACGAGCAGTACTTC. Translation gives CASSVESSGANEQYF. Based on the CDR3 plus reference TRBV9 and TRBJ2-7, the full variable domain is DSGVTQTPKHLITATGQRVTLRCSPRSGDLSVYWYQQSLDQGLQFLIQYYNGEERAKGNILERFSAQQFPDLHSELNLSSLELGDSALYFCASSVESSGANEQYFGPGTRLTVT.